Each of the 11 T cell receptor beta chains below was sequenced from the same sample in a study of vaccination and CD4 T cells after COVID-19. No antigen has been assigned to these receptors. An Oncomine TCR Beta short-read assay was used to sequence the DNA from cultured CD4+ T cells. MiXCR was run by TCRdb on the PCR reads, yielding one entry per CDR3 protein. The sample contains about 15,000 distinct CDR3 sequences, 40% to 65% of which appear only once. Treatment defined: roughly 11-day PBMC culture with coronavirus spike peptide pools or control peptides (ViraFEST assay). Sample: CD4+ T cells from blood, cultured in vitro. The receptors were gathered from a human donor who had recovered from COVID-19.

DNA of the CDR3: TGTGCCAGCAGTTACCCCGATGGCTACACCTTC. Translating gives CASSYPDGYTF. The V and J genes are TRBV6-2 or TRBV6-3 and TRBJ1-2; D uncertain. The CDR3 covers 11 residues. With 2 bases removed from V and 6 bases from J, the gap between germline ends came to 4 bases. The germline V gene has CDR1 MNHEY and CDR2 SVGEGT.

This clonotype was seen just once. This chain connects TRBV20-1 to TRBJ2-3; no firm D call. The CDR3 covers 15 residues. Trimming took off 3 bases at V and 6 bases at J, with 19 bases between the two ends. From germline, CDR1 is DFQATT and CDR2 SNEGSKA (reference sequence). The chain's CDR3 is CSARIGVNPGDTQYF. The CDR3, as DNA: TGCAGTGCTAGGATAGGCGTGAACCCTGGGGATACGCAGTATTTT.

The chain employs TRBV19 and TRBJ1-5, with a weak D call TRBD1 (6 bases). Trimming took off 2 bases at V and 7 bases at J, with 9 bases between the two ends. Germline CDR1 reads LNHDA; CDR2 reads SQIVND (reference sequence). This CDR3 is built from 13 residues. The CDR3 sequence is CASSIQGHQPQHF. The CDR3 DNA sequence: TGTGCCAGTAGTATACAGGGGCACCAGCCCCAGCATTTT.

This chain joins TRBV7-3 and TRBJ2-5, with a tentative D call TRBD2 (6 bases). Germline V gene sequence: CDR1 SGHTA, CDR2 FQGTGA. Deletions cut 5 bases from V and 7 bases from J, with 14 bases between. The CDR3 loop spans 13 amino acids. Here the CDR3 DNA reads TGTGCCAGCAGCCGGGACTCCGACGGGACCCAGTACTTC. Translating gives CASSRDSDGTQYF.

In its sample, this clonotype was seen once. The genes are TRBV20-1 and TRBJ2-1; D ambiguous. Trimming shortened V by 2 bases and J by 8 bases, and 10 bases separated the two germline ends. Germline CDR1 reads DFQATT; CDR2 reads SNEGSKA (reference sequence). The CDR3 runs to 12 residues. CDR3 region: CSARRPRDEQFF. CDR3 bases: TGCAGTGCTAGACGGCCTCGTGATGAGCAGTTCTTC.

The chain joins TRBV5-1 to TRBJ2-2, with D possibly called TRBD1 or TRBD2 (5 bases each). This CDR3 has 14 residues. The germline gives CDR1 SGHRS, CDR2 YFSETQ. Trimming removed 2 bases at V and 7 bases at J, with 12 bases between. The CDR3 reads CASSLYEGSGELFF. In DNA, the CDR3 is TGCGCCAGCAGCTTATACGAGGGGAGCGGGGAGCTGTTTTTT.

The genes are TRBV6-1 and TRBJ1-3; weak D call: TRBD1 (6 bases). V lost 6 bases to trimming and J lost 0 bases, with 24 bases between them. CDR3 size: 19 residues. Germline CDR1 is MNHNS and CDR2 is SASEGT. Here the CDR3 DNA reads TGTGCCAGCAGGAAAACGCCCCAAGACAGGCCTTACTCTGGAAACACCATATATTTT. Translation: CASRKTPQDRPYSGNTIYF.

The rearrangement links TRBV6-1 to TRBJ2-7; 7 nucleotides agree with TRBD1. This CDR3 comprises 15 residues. Per germline, CDR1 MNHNS and CDR2 SASEGT. V gave up 6 bases and J gave up 2 bases; unmatched junction bases: 10. The DNA for the CDR3 is TGTGCCAGCAGAAGAGAGGGGGCTCAAACCTACGAGCAGTACTTC. Its translation is CASRREGAQTYEQYF.

J is TRBJ1-5 and V is TRBV24-1, with TRBD1 identical over 7 bases. This CDR3 spans 12 amino acids. Germline CDR1 is KGHDR and CDR2 is SFDVKD. Losses at the gene ends were 6 bases for V and 6 bases for J; bases not matched to a gene: 1. In DNA, the CDR3 is TGTGCCACCAGTCAGGGGGGTCAGCCCCAGCATTTT. Residues: CATSQGGQPQHF.

This rearrangement joins TRBV10-2 to TRBJ1-1, with D perhaps TRBD1 (5 bases). The V gene's germline CDR1 is WSHSY and CDR2 SAAADI. The germline V and J ends were trimmed by 7 bases and 2 bases, with 14 bases remaining between them. This CDR3 contains 14 residues. The DNA of the CDR3 is TGCGCCAGCAAACGGGACTACGCCAACACTGAAGCTTTCTTT. Protein: CASKRDYANTEAFF.

A remark on this clonotype: The DNA is left out, because the CDR3 cannot be placed on it with certainty; the CDR3 is given as TCRdb lists it. The genes are TRBV7-5 and TRBJ2-1; the tabulated D call, TRBD1, remains unverified against the DNA. TRBV7-5 is assigned pseudogene status. The CDR3 is 19 residues long, ends included. This chain's CDR3 is CISVSEAPSPPGPGNEQFF.